This is a list of T cell receptor beta chains from one sample in a study of CD8 T cells in ankylosing spondylitis. One entry per CDR3 protein results from TCRdb running MiXCR on the 5' RACE reads. The table lists about 750,000 distinct CDR3 sequences, roughly 20% of them singletons. What was sequenced was blood, either unsorted or a sorted T cell fraction (not recorded which). All receptors come from a male donor with ankylosing spondylitis. Each CDR3 is given with its conserved first and last residue. The order of the fields is V gene, J gene, CDR3 protein.

>TRBV6-5|TRBJ1-2
CASSYEGGHGYTF
>TRBV7-2|TRBJ2-7
CASNSGRGVLEQYF
>TRBV27|TRBJ2-1
CASSTLLAGGYNEQFF
>TRBV20-1|TRBJ2-7
CSANLAGGTYEQYF
>TRBV5-6|TRBJ1-5
CASSPWTGGDNQPQHF
>TRBV27|TRBJ2-1
CASSLSGGTLDEQFF
>TRBV12-3/TRBV12-4|TRBJ1-1
CASSLGRDINTEAFF
>TRBV29-1|TRBJ2-1
CSVGQAISYNEQFF
>TRBV7-9|TRBJ2-7
CASSSRDRALEQYF
>TRBV5-1|TRBJ1-5
CASSLAGSSNQPQHF
>TRBV7-2|TRBJ2-1
CASSQAGDRGNEQFF
>TRBV15|TRBJ1-4
CATSRCDQGECDEKLFF
>TRBV5-1|TRBJ2-1
CASSSRDRADNEQFF
>TRBV20-1|TRBJ1-4
CSARAPGQANEKLFF
>TRBV18|TRBJ2-1
CASSLSSGSNNEQFF
>TRBV7-2|TRBJ2-7
CASSRFDYEQYF
>TRBV20-1|TRBJ2-5
CSAIRGSQETQYF
>TRBV7-2|TRBJ2-5
CASSLETGIETQYF
>TRBV15|TRBJ2-1
CATSGDSQGFNEQFF
>TRBV27|TRBJ1-4
CASRTYGGLREKLFF
>TRBV10-3|TRBJ1-2
CAISEEGVGGVFYGYTF
>TRBV12-3/TRBV12-4|TRBJ2-5
CASSFLMEAGQETQYF
>TRBV12-3/TRBV12-4|TRBJ2-5
CASSLARTSGGETQYF
>TRBV4-1|TRBJ1-3
CASSQDNGRSGNTIYF
>TRBV7-3|TRBJ2-2
CASSKVGGSGELFF
>TRBV2|TRBJ2-5
CASERRPQETQYF
>TRBV7-2|TRBJ1-3
CASSAGPSSGNTIYF
>TRBV25-1|TRBJ2-7
CASSDQGDLSYEQYF
>TRBV6-2/TRBV6-3|TRBJ1-5
CASSPRRVEDSNQPQHF
>TRBV4-3|TRBJ1-4
CASSQDGGEKLFF
>TRBV10-3|TRBJ2-7
CAIRGQINYEQYF
>TRBV15|TRBJ2-5
CATSRGGQGVWETQYF